This T cell receptor (beta chain) was observed in a study of blood T cell repertoires in COVID-19. How the authors handled the data: Cell counts per sample came from amplifying reference gene primers. TCRdb's copy holds only in-frame clones and misses some; the assay was immunoSEQ multiplex PCR. V, J and clone size were drawn from that table, and D and trimming were deduced from the DNA. The sample lists more than 90,000 clones, 85% occurring once. The sequenced material came from peripheral blood. The source is a man older than 75 with acute or convalescent COVID-19.

The CDR3 DNA follows: TGTGCCAGCAGGACATCATTTGGACTAGTTGCCGGGGAGCTGTTTTTT. Encoded protein: CASRTSFGLVAGELFF. The chain carries TRBV11-2 and TRBJ2-2; 7 nucleotides agree with TRBD2. The CDR3 runs 16 residues. Trimming took 6 bases from V and 6 from J; bases not matched to a gene: 13. Germline V gene lookup returns CDR1 SGHAT and CDR2 FQNNGV.